This T cell receptor (beta chain) was sequenced in a study of CD8 T cells in ankylosing spondylitis. General study findings and limits: It was reported that disease-linked clones were significantly enriched in matched ankylosing spondylitis synovial fluid.

TCRdb re-derived calls from the 5' RACE reads in MiXCR, one entry per CDR3 protein. The sample lists about 200,000 distinct CDR3 sequences; 25% to 30% were seen once. About this clonotype itself: Its target is not known.

Trimming removed 5 bases from V and 2 bases from J; junction bases left unmatched: 8. The CDR3 has 16 residues. Germline V lookup: CDR1 WNHNN, CDR2 SYGVQD (reference sequence). The source is a male donor with ankylosing spondylitis or in good health (not recorded which). The specimen was blood, either unsorted or a sorted T cell fraction (not recorded which). The J gene is TRBJ2-5, the V gene TRBV10-1; 10 nucleotides align to TRBD2. DNA of the CDR3: TGCGCCAGCAGTAGTTCTAGCGGGAGCTTTCAAGAGACCCAGTACTTC. This gives the protein CASSSSSGSFQETQYF.